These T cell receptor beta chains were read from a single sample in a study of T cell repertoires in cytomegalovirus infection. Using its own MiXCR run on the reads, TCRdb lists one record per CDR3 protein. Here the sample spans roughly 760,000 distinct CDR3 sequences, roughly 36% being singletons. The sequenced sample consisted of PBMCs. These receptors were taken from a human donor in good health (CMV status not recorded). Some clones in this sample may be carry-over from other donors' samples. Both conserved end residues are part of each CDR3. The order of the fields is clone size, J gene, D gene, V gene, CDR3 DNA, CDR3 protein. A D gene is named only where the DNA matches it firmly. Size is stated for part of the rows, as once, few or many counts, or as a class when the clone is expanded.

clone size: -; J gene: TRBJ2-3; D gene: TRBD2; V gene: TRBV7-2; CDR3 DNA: TGTGCCAGCGTCTTAGCTCCGGGACTAGCGGGAACCACAGATACGCAGTATTTT; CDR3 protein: CASVLAPGLAGTTDTQYF
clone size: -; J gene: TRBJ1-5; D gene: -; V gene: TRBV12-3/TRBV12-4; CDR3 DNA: TGTGCCAGCAGCCGAGCCACAGGGTTCGGGCCCCAGCATTTT; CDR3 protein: CASSRATGFGPQHF
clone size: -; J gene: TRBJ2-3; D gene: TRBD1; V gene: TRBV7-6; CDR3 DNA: TGTGCCAGCAGAGGGACAGCAGTCGGACGGCGCACAGATACGCATTATTTT; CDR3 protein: CASRGTAVGRRTDTHYF
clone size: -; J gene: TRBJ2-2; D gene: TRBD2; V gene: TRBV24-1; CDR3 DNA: TGTGCCACCAGTGACCAAACTAGCGGGAGCAAGGCCGGGGAGCTGTTTTTT; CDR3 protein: CATSDQTSGSKAGELFF
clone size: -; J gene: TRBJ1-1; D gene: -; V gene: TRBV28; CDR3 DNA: TGTGCCAGCAGTTTATCTCTGGGGACCTCCACTGAAGCTTTCTTT; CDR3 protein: CASSLSLGTSTEAFF
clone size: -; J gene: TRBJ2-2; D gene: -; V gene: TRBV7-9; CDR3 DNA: TGTGCCAGCAGCGGAGACGTCGGGAACACCGGGGAGCTGTTTTTT; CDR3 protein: CASSGDVGNTGELFF
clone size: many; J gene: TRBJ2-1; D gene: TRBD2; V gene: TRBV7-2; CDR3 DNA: TGTGCCAGCAGCTTAGTTCGCGGGGGAGGGTACAATGAGCAGTTCTTC; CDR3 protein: CASSLVRGGGYNEQFF
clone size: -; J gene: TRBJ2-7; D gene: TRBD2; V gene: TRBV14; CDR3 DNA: TGTGCCAGCAGCCAAGGACTAGCGTCCCCTCATGAGCAGTACTTC; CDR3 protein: CASSQGLASPHEQYF
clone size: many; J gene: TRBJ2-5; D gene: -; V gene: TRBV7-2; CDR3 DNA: TGTGCCAGCAGCTTAGGCACAGTAGGGGCCCTCCAAGAGACCCAGTACTTC; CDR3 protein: CASSLGTVGALQETQYF
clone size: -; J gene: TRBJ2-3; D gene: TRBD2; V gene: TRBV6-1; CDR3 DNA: TGTGCCAGCAGTGGTAGGGGACTAGCGGGAGGTAGCGCAGATACGCAGTATTTT; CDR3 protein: CASSGRGLAGGSADTQYF
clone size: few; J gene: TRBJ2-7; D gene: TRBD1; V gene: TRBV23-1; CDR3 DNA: TGCGCCAGCAGTCAAGGAGACAGGGGCTACGAGCAGTACTTC; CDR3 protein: CASSQGDRGYEQYF
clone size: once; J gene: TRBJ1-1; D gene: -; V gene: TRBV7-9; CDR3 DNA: TGTGCCACCCGGGGGACGGTCACTGAAGCTTTCTTT; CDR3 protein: CATRGTVTEAFF
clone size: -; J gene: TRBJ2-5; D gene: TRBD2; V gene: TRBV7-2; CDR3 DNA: TGTGCCAGCAGCTTAACGGGGACTAGAGGAGAGACCCAGTACTTC; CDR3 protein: CASSLTGTRGETQYF
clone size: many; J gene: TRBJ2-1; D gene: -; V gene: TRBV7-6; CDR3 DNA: TGTGCCAGCAGCTTAGTTGGGCAGACTTACAATGAGCAGTTCTTC; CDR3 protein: CASSLVGQTYNEQFF
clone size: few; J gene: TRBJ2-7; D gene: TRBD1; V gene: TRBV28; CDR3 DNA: TGTGCCAGCAGTTTCACCGGGACAGGGACCTACAAGCAGTACTTC; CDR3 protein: CASSFTGTGTYKQYF
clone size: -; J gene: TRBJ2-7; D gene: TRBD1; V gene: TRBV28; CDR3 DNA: TGTGCCAGCAGTTCCACAGGGGGGGACAGGGACAACGAGCAGTACTTC; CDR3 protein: CASSSTGGDRDNEQYF
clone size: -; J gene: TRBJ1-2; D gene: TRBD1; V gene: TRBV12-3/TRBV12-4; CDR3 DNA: TGTGCCAGCAGGCAACAGGGGGCTGGGGATGGCTACACCTTC; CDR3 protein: CASRQQGAGDGYTF